This T cell receptor beta chain was sequenced for a study of blood T cell repertoires in COVID-19. On the study more broadly: The United States, Italy and Spain were the sources of the acute and convalescent COVID-19 samples. PBMCs, B-cell-depleted T cells, or T cells were the source of the cDNA or gDNA that made up the material.

TCRdb's copy holds only in-frame clones and misses some; the assay was immunoSEQ multiplex PCR. The repertoire holds 350,000 to 450,000 clones, with around 83% as singletons. Recruitment covered roughly 22 US areas and drew participants whose ages spanned roughly 18 to 100 years. Cohorts were determined from participant-reported clinical history. The J segment lost 5 bases and the V segment lost 5 bases, leaving 7 bases of the junction unmatched. CDR1 and CDR2 (germline): LNHDA, SQIVND (reference sequence). The CDR3 covers 14 residues. The TCR comes from a woman aged 45-59 years who had recovered from COVID-19. The rearrangement uses TRBV19 and TRBJ1-1; 8 nucleotides align to TRBD1. The sequenced sample was PBMCs or T cells enriched from blood (not recorded which). The CDR3 protein is CASSVRQGWTEAFF. In nucleotides, the CDR3 is TGTGCCAGTAGTGTCAGACAGGGGTGGACTGAAGCTTTCTTT.